The following is a T cell receptor beta chain sequence with its context. Measured with immunoSEQ multiplex PCR; TCRdb has only the in-frame clones, and not every one. The sample gives roughly 120,000 clones, around four fifths of which show up once; under 3% is in the top ten. This sample stems from a study of blood T cell repertoires in COVID-19. This CDR3 comprises 13 residues. Germline loops: CDR1 LNHDA, CDR2 SQIVND (reference sequence). J gave up 4 bases and V 11 bases, and 8 bases lay outside the gene matches. Material for sequencing was peripheral blood. The gene calls are TRBV19 and TRBJ2-1, with TRBD2 matching 7 bases. This clonotype was obtained from a man aged 25-40 years with acute or convalescent COVID-19. The DNA of the CDR3 is TGTGCCTCCGCTAGCGGAGAATACAATGAGCAGTTCTTC. Protein sequence: CASASGEYNEQFF.